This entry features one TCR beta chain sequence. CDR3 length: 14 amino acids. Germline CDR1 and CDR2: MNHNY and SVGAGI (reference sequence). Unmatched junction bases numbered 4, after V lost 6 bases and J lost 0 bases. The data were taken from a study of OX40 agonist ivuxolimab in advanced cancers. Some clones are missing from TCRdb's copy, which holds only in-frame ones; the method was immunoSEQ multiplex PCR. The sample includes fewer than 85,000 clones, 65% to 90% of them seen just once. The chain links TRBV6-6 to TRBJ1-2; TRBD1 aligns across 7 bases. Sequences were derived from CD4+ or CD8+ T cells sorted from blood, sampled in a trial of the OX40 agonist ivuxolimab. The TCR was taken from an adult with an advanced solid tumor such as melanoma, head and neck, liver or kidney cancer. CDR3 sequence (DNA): TGTGCCAGCAGCCTCGGGACAGCTAACTATGGCTACACCTTC. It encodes CASSLGTANYGYTF.